This T cell receptor beta chain was sequenced for a study of metastatic and nonmetastatic thyroid tumors (dated by TCRdb to about 2020). Looking at the study overall: Repertoires were compared across peripheral blood and tumor or nodule tissue samples from malignant and benign thyroid patients. The paper's findings and limits, for the study overall: In both blood and tumor samples, TCR beta diversity was reported to be significantly higher in malignant tumors than in benign nodules.

This clone came up many times. Its antigen remains unidentified. No much larger clone is present one base from it, and per-base qualities are unavailable. The CDR3, cysteine through phenylalanine, is 17 amino acids long. The read is trimmed to its CDR3 DNA, 51 bases read in frame from base 1. Germline trimming amounts to 2 bases on V and 4 bases on J, with 12 as the count of junction bases outside the gene matches. From a lookup of the germline V gene, CDR1 and CDR2 are SGHDT and YYEEEE. None of the patients had been given any treatment before thyroid surgery. Using T-cell receptor beta sequencing, the researchers looked back retrospectively at clinical samples from patients, gathered between the early 2010s and the late 2010s. The method was PCR. The sequencing machine was an Illumina HiSeq 4000. High-throughput sequencing was used to profile the TCR beta-chain CDR3 region of every patient. On the study's bioinformatics: CDR3 differences across clinicopathological groups were used to build a classifier for discriminating distant-metastatic papillary thyroid cancer patients. To measure repertoire diversity the researchers used the Shannon index, while the Morisita-Horn index served to gauge how similar the tumor and blood repertoires were. TCRdb reanalyzed the raw reads on its own, using fastp at Q25 for trimming and MiXCR for clone calling, and kept in-frame beta chains. Clone size and V and J calls follow TCRdb, not the original study. The sample data list about 33,000 clones, and less than 14% of these were observed just once. The ten biggest clones cover more than 15% of the sample.

The chain was built from TRBV5-6 and TRBJ2-7, with TRBD2 identical over 10 junction bases. The sequence was collected from a female donor with papillary thyroid cancer or a benign thyroid nodule (not recorded which). Some clones in this sample may be carry-over from other donors' samples. What was sequenced was blood. The CDR3 protein sequence reads: CASSFLASGSIRYEQYF. The nucleotides are TGTGCCAGCAGCTTCTTGGCTAGCGGGAGTATTAGGTACGAGCAGTACTTC.